These T cell receptor beta chains were read from a single sample in a study of T cells after posttransplantation cyclophosphamide. The protocol was immunoSEQ multiplex PCR, while the TCRdb copy is restricted to in-frame clones and leaves out a portion. In the table there are about 66,000 clones, just under 95% of which are singletons. Sequences were obtained from PBMCs. Receptor source: a woman aged 25 to 45 in good health and a related stem cell transplant donor. CDR3s include the opening cysteine and the closing phenylalanine or tryptophan. D genes are given only for firm matches. Size is stated for part of the rows, as once, few or many counts, or as a class when the clone is expanded.

>TRBJ2-3|.|TRBV28|.
CASSVDKGDTQYF
TGTGCCAGCAGTGTCGACAAGGGGGATACGCAGTATTTT
>TRBJ2-3|.|TRBV7-2|once
CASSSQRADTQYF
TGTGCCAGCAGCTCTCAGCGGGCAGATACGCAGTATTTT
>TRBJ2-1|.|TRBV18|.
CASSPPQGFNEQFF
TGTGCCAGCTCACCACCACAGGGTTTCAATGAGCAGTTCTTC
>TRBJ2-1|.|TRBV25-1|once
CASSEYGSHEQFF
TGTGCCAGCAGTGAATATGGCTCCCATGAGCAGTTCTTC
>TRBJ1-3|.|TRBV7-8|.
CASSFYGGLGNTIYF
TGTGCCAGCAGCTTTTACGGGGGGCTTGGAAACACCATATATTTT
>TRBJ2-5|.|TRBV19|.
CASSTGSQETQYF
TGTGCCAGTAGTACCGGAAGCCAAGAGACCCAGTACTTC
>TRBJ1-2|.|TRBV28|few
CASTWAFYYGYTF
TGTGCCAGCACCTGGGCCTTCTACTATGGCTACACCTTC
>TRBJ2-1|TRBD2|TRBV4-1|.
CASSQGAGLARHEQFF
TGCGCCAGCAGCCAAGGGGCAGGACTAGCTAGGCATGAGCAGTTCTTC
>TRBJ2-3|TRBD2|TRBV4-2|.
CASSHTTSGGNTDMQYF
TGTGCCAGCAGCCATACGACTAGCGGGGGGAACACAGATATGCAGTATTTT
>TRBJ1-6|TRBD1|TRBV19|.
CASQDRRDSPLHF
TGTGCCAGTCAGGACAGGCGAGATTCACCCCTCCACTTT
>TRBJ1-1|.|TRBV4-3|.
CASSQENRLGAFF
TGCGCCAGCAGCCAAGAGAACCGCCTAGGGGCTTTCTTT
>TRBJ2-7|.|TRBV5-6|.
CASSSEGTIPVYEQYF
TGTGCCAGCAGCTCGGAGGGGACAATTCCGGTCTACGAGCAGTACTTC
>TRBJ1-2|TRBD1|TRBV19|.
CASSRTGYNGYTF
TGTGCCAGTAGTCGGACAGGGTATAATGGCTACACCTTC
>TRBJ2-7|.|TRBV7-7|.
CASSLRGVKGPLRYEQYF
TGTGCCAGCAGCTTAAGGGGGGTGAAGGGCCCCCTACGCTACGAGCAGTACTTC
>TRBJ2-7|.|TRBV9|.
CASSVSGGRRNEQYF
TGTGCCAGCAGCGTCTCAGGAGGGAGAAGAAACGAGCAGTACTTC
>TRBJ2-7|.|TRBV7-8|.
CASSLRDFSNEQYF
TGTGCCAGCAGCCTAAGGGACTTTAGCAACGAGCAGTACTTC
>TRBJ1-2|.|TRBV6-5|.
CASSPFFGEDGYTF
TGTGCCAGCAGTCCCTTCTTTGGGGAGGATGGCTACACCTTC
>TRBJ1-2|TRBD1|TRBV6-4|.
CASSPNDREGHGYTF
TGTGCCAGCAGCCCCAATGACAGGGAAGGCCATGGCTACACCTTC
>TRBJ1-6|.|TRBV25-1|.
CASSEFQQGNSPLHF
TGTGCCAGCAGTGAATTTCAACAGGGTAATTCACCCCTCCACTTT
>TRBJ1-5|.|TRBV6-6|.
CASSHTGISNQPQHF
TGTGCCAGCAGTCATACAGGGATAAGCAATCAGCCCCAGCATTTT
>TRBJ1-3|TRBD1|TRBV7-9|.
CASSLATTGQGANTIYF
TGTGCCAGCAGCTTAGCGACCACCGGACAGGGCGCAAACACCATATATTTT
>TRBJ1-1|TRBD1|TRBV5-4|.
CASSLEPTRGATTEAFF
TGTGCCAGCAGCTTGGAGCCCACCAGGGGGGCGACCACTGAAGCTTTCTTT